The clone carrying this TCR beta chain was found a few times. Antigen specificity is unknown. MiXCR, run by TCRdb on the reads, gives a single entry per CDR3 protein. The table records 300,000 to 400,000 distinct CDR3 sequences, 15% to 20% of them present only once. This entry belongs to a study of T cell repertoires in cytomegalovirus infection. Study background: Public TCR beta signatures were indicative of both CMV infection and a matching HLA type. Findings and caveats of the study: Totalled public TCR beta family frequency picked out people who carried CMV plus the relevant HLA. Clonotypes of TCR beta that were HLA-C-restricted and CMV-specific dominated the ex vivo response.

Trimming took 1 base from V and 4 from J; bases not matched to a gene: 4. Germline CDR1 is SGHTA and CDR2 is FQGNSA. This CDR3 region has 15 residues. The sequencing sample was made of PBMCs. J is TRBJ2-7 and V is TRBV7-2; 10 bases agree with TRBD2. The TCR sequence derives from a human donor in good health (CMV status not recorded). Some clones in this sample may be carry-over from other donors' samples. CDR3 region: CASSLGGSGRYEQYF. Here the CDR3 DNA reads TGTGCCAGCAGCTTAGGTGGTAGCGGGAGGTACGAGCAGTACTTC.